The 28 T cell receptor beta chains presented below share a single source sample, sequenced in a study of identical twins (dated by TCRdb to about 2016). Library method: 5' RACE. Reads for this sample came from an Illumina HiSeq 2000. Clones were called with MiXCR by TCRdb after fastp trimmed the public reads at Q25, and only in-frame beta chains were retained. Rows merge per CDR3 protein into single entries with the most common DNA and genes. The sample includes roughly 720,000 distinct CDR3 sequences, with about 20% observed a single time. Of the sample, about an eighth falls within the top ten clones. These data were also reused for a study on T cells expressing NK-cell markers.

The sequenced sample consisted of PBMCs. These receptors all stem from a young woman in good health.

The sample holds many counts of this clonotype. The chain uses TRBV10-3 and TRBJ2-5; 8 bases are a match to TRBD1. CDR1 is ENHRY, CDR2 SYGVKD, per germline. J was trimmed by 2 bases and V by 2 bases; bases with no gene match: 1. This CDR3 region has 14 residues. CDR3 DNA: TGTGCCATCAGTGAGAGGACAGGGCAAGAGACCCAGTACTTC. Amino acids: CAISERTGQETQYF.

This chain joins TRBV10-3 and TRBJ1-1; D is uncertain. Trimming pared 0 bases from V and 6 bases from J, leaving 17 bases between. The length of the CDR3 is 16 residues. Germline CDR1 ENHRY, CDR2 SYGVKD. The CDR3 bases are TGTGCCATCAGTGAGTCTTTGGGCAGATCGTCCGCTGAAGCTTTCTTT. Protein: CAISESLGRSSAEAFF.

The V and J genes are TRBV7-8 and TRBJ2-1; 13 positions match TRBD2. CDR1 is SGHVS and CDR2 is FQNEAQ in the germline V gene. This CDR3 is built from 17 residues. After removal of 5 bases from V and 7 bases from J, the junction contained 11 bases not matched to a gene. DNA of the CDR3: TGTGCCAGCAGCCCGGGTTGGACTAGCGGGAGTCGTAATGAGCAGTTCTTC. Encoded protein: CASSPGWTSGSRNEQFF.

This clonotype has only a few counts. The chain recombines TRBV5-6 with TRBJ2-2, with a weak D call TRBD1 (6 bases). The germline V gene has CDR1 SGHDT and CDR2 YYEEEE. The ends were cut back, 0 bases at V and 4 bases at J, with 10 bases in the middle. The length of the CDR3 is 15 residues. The CDR3 coding sequence is TGTGCCAGCAGCTTGGGGACAGCCTTCACCGGGGAGCTGTTTTTT. It translates to CASSLGTAFTGELFF.

This clonotype occurred a few times. The chain links TRBV2 to TRBJ2-7; 7 bases line up with TRBD1. The ends lost 8 bases at V and 5 bases at J; junction bases unmatched: 15. Germline assignment: CDR1 SNHLY and CDR2 FYNNEI. The CDR3 spans 15 residues. The CDR3 here is CASGLQGRRINEQYF. The CDR3 nucleotides are TGTGCCAGCGGTCTACAGGGGCGGCGCATAAACGAGCAGTACTTC.

V is TRBV6-1 and J is TRBJ2-7, with 8 bases matching TRBD1. Germline V CDR1 and CDR2: MNHNS, SASEGT. The CDR3 consists of 13 residues. V lost 5 bases, J lost 3 bases, and 3 bases stayed unmatched. CDR3 DNA sequence: TGTGCCAGCAGTCGGGACAGGATCTACGAGCAGTACTTC. Its translation is CASSRDRIYEQYF.

The chain carries TRBV5-1 and TRBJ1-1, with D hard to call. Germline loops: CDR1 SGHRS, CDR2 YFSETQ. The CDR3 is 14 amino acids. V dropped 2 bases and J dropped 2 bases, with 10 bases sitting between them. This chain's CDR3 is CASSLPTVNTEAFF. CDR3 sequence (DNA): TGCGCCAGCAGCTTACCCACAGTAAACACTGAAGCTTTCTTT.

This clonotype appeared a few times. The rearrangement links TRBV5-1 to TRBJ1-6; 9 bases line up with TRBD1. With V trimmed by 4 bases and J by 4 bases, 9 bases remained unmatched. Looked up from germline, CDR1 is SGHRS and CDR2 is YFSETQ. CDR3 size: 17 residues. This CDR3 is CASSSEQGAKYNSPLHF. DNA for the CDR3: TGCGCCAGCAGCAGTGAACAGGGGGCGAAATATAATTCACCCCTCCACTTT. Full variable domain (missing parts from reference TRBV5-1 and TRBJ1-6): KAGVTQTPRYLIKTRGQQVTLSCSPISGHRSVSWYQQTPGQGLQFLFEYFSETQRNKGNFPGRFSGRQFSNSRSEMNVSTLELGDSALYLCASSSEQGAKYNSPLHFGNGTRLTVT.

CDR3 amino acids: CASSILGGYTGELFF. In DNA form, the CDR3 reads TGTGCCAGTAGTATATTGGGGGGGTACACCGGGGAGCTGTTTTTT. The rearrangement links TRBV19 to TRBJ2-2; 7 positions agree with TRBD2. V lost 2 bases to trimming and J lost 3 bases; unmatched junction nucleotides: 3. Germline CDR1 is LNHDA and CDR2 is SQIVND (reference sequence). The CDR3 contains 15 residues. The whole variable domain, filled in from reference TRBV19 and TRBJ2-2, reads DGGITQSPKYLFRKEGQNVTLSCEQNLNHDAMYWYRQDPGQGLRLIYYSQIVNDFQKGDIAEGYSVSREKKESFPLTVTSAQKNPTAFYLCASSILGGYTGELFFGEGSRLTVL.

This rearrangement joins TRBV15 to TRBJ1-4, with D possibly TRBD1 on 5 matching bases. Per germline, CDR1 LNHNV and CDR2 YYDKDF (reference sequence). The V end lost 3 bases, the J end lost 0 bases, and 8 bases lay between the germline ends. This CDR3 has 15 residues. The CDR3 DNA sequence: TGTGCCACCAGCAGGGGGGGGGCAACTAATGAAAAACTGTTTTTT. This translates into CATSRGGATNEKLFF. The entire variable domain, with the rest obtained from reference TRBV15 and TRBJ1-4, is as follows: DAMVIQNPRYQVTQFGKPVTLSCSQTLNHNVMYWYQQKSSQAPKLLFHYYDKDFNNEADTPDNFQSRRPNTSFCFLDIRSPGLGDTAMYLCATSRGGATNEKLFFGSGTQLSVL.

The chain couples TRBV4-2 to TRBJ2-5; D is possibly TRBD2 (6 bases). Germline CDR1 reads LGHNA; CDR2 reads YNFKEQ. Trimming stripped 3 bases from V and 5 bases from J, with 13 bases between. The CDR3 consists of 14 residues. The CDR3 loop reads CASSQGGPGETQYF. The CDR3 DNA is TGTGCCAGCAGCCAGGGGGGTCCGGGGGAGACCCAGTACTTC.

This clonotype was counted a few times. V is TRBV6-1 and J is TRBJ1-3, with TRBD1 matching over 8 bases. Losses at the gene ends were 6 bases for V and 2 bases for J; bases not matched to a gene: 3. The V gene's germline CDR1 is MNHNS and CDR2 SASEGT. The CDR3 runs 14 residues. This chain's CDR3 is CASRRQGTGNTIYF. The DNA of the CDR3 is TGTGCCAGCAGGCGACAGGGGACTGGAAACACCATATATTTT.

The chain has TRBV15 and TRBJ2-7; a possible D gene is TRBD1 (6 bases). Trimming removed 5 bases at V and 2 bases at J, with 16 bases between. Germline CDR1 and CDR2: LNHNV and YYDKDF (reference sequence). The CDR3 is 15 residues long. This CDR3 is CATSGGSGQTYEQYF. The CDR3 DNA follows: TGTGCCACCAGCGGTGGATCCGGACAGACCTACGAGCAGTACTTC.

The chain uses TRBV10-3 and TRBJ2-7; D is undetermined. Germline V gives CDR1 ENHRY, CDR2 SYGVKD. This CDR3 has 17 residues. The germline V and J ends were trimmed by 0 bases and 3 bases, with 18 bases remaining between them. The CDR3 loop reads CAISESSGRSKYYEQYF. CDR3 bases: TGTGCCATCAGTGAGTCGTCGGGCAGATCGAAATACTACGAGCAGTACTTC.

This chain joins TRBV15 and TRBJ2-5; D might be TRBD1 or TRBD2, each matching 5 bases. The germline V gene encodes CDR1 LNHNV and CDR2 YYDKDF (reference sequence). The V gene lost 0 bases and the J gene lost 5 bases, with 19 bases spanning the gap. This CDR3 comprises 17 residues. The CDR3 coding sequence is TGTGCCACCAGCAGAGATTGGGGGTCCCCAACGGACGAGACCCAGTACTTC. Translated, it gives CATSRDWGSPTDETQYF.

This chain connects TRBV29-1 to TRBJ1-2; TRBD1 aligns across 7 bases. Trimming cost V 7 bases and J 2 bases; bases outside gene matches: 4. CDR3 size: 12 residues. Germline-derived CDR1 and CDR2 are SQVTM and ANQGSEA. CDR3 protein: CSAGQQNYGYTF. In DNA, the CDR3 is TGCAGCGCGGGACAGCAAAACTATGGCTACACCTTC.

The chain links TRBV12-3 or TRBV12-4 to TRBJ1-1; D gene unclear. The CDR3 sequence is 12 residues long. Trimming stripped 5 bases from V and 6 bases from J, with 10 bases between. The CDR3 region has the DNA TGTGCCAGCAGTGGGCGTCGGGCTGAAGCTTTCTTT. Encoded protein: CASSGRRAEAFF.

The chain uses TRBV11-2 and TRBJ1-2; D may be TRBD1 (6 bases). CDR3 size: 13 residues. V was clipped by 4 bases and J by 3 bases, with 9 bases between them. CDR1 and CDR2 (germline): SGHAT, FQNNGV. CDR3 sequence reads: CASSSQGYYGYTF. CDR3 DNA sequence: TGTGCCAGCAGCTCACAGGGCTACTATGGCTACACCTTC.

The V gene is TRBV7-7, the J gene TRBJ2-3; D is possibly TRBD1 or TRBD2 (5 bases each). This CDR3 has 13 amino acids. Germline assignment: CDR1 SSHAT and CDR2 FNYEAQ (reference sequence). The V end was cut by 4 bases, the J end by 5 bases, with 10 bases between. The DNA of the CDR3 is TGTGCCAGCAGCTCTGGGGCGGGAGATACGCAGTATTTT. Encoded protein: CASSSGAGDTQYF.

This clonotype was seen repeatedly, ten times or more. V is TRBV6-5 and J is TRBJ2-1; 9 positions match TRBD2. Germline loops: CDR1 MNHEY, CDR2 SVGAGI. The V and J ends lost 2 bases and 9 bases, in that order; junction bases with no gene match: 11. The CDR3 spans 16 residues. The CDR3 is CASSYHSGSGPFEQFF. The DNA for the CDR3 is TGTGCCAGCAGTTACCATAGCGGGAGTGGGCCATTTGAGCAGTTCTTC.

V gene TRBV20-1 combines with J gene TRBJ2-7; D not certain. Per germline, CDR1 DFQATT and CDR2 SNEGSKA (reference sequence). The V end lost 3 bases, the J end lost 3 bases, and 9 bases lay between the germline ends. The CDR3 is 12 amino acids. This chain's CDR3 is CSASGPFYEQYF. CDR3 sequence (DNA): TGCAGTGCTAGCGGCCCCTTCTACGAGCAGTACTTC.

This chain joins TRBV20-1 and TRBJ2-1; 9 bases line up with TRBD1. The CDR3 spans 13 residues. Per the germline V gene, CDR1 is DFQATT and CDR2 is SNEGSKA (reference sequence). The CDR3, as DNA: TGCAGCGTCCCCGGGACAGGGCCTCTTGAGCAGTTCTTC. Amino acids: CSVPGTGPLEQFF.

This clonotype was counted between two and nine times. An end of the junction does not agree with germline; a read error may underlie this. V usage is TRBV7-3 and J usage is TRBJ2-7; D remains ambiguous. The germline V gene has CDR1 SGHTA and CDR2 FQGTGA. This CDR3 region has 13 residues. The CDR3 sequence: CASSLTYKDEQYF. The CDR3 nucleotides are TGTGCCAGCAGCCTAACCTACAAAGACGAGCAGTACTTC.

There are many counts of this clonotype. The rearrangement links TRBV12-3 or TRBV12-4 to TRBJ1-1; D gene unclear. This CDR3 spans 15 amino acids. The V gene lost 5 bases and the J gene lost 6 bases, with 19 bases spanning the gap. CDR3 amino acids: CASSPTGVKTPEAFF. The CDR3 DNA reads as TGTGCCAGCAGTCCCACCGGGGTCAAGACCCCTGAAGCTTTCTTT.

This chain joins TRBV6-1 and TRBJ1-1; TRBD1 matches 8 bases. There are 19 residues in the CDR3. Unmatched junction bases numbered 26, after V lost 9 bases and J lost 5 bases. The germline V gene encodes CDR1 MNHNS and CDR2 SASEGT. CDR3 DNA sequence: TGTGCCAGTAGTACAATTGGGACAGGCTGGAGATTTGGTGAGACTGAAGCTTTCTTT. It encodes CASSTIGTGWRFGETEAFF.

The rearrangement joins TRBV7-9 to TRBJ2-5; 7 nucleotides agree with TRBD2. J gave up 5 bases and V 4 bases, and 10 bases lay outside the gene matches. Germline values: CDR1 SEHNR, CDR2 FQNEAQ (reference sequence). The CDR3 contains 15 residues. CDR3 nucleotide sequence: TGTGCCAGCAGCTCCGCGGGGACTACCGGGGAGACCCAGTACTTC. It specifies CASSSAGTTGETQYF.

This clonotype was observed at least ten times. The CDR3 DNA reads TGTGCCAGCACCTTAGCGGGAGCAGGGGAGACCCAGTACTTC. Its translation: CASTLAGAGETQYF. The chain combines TRBV12-3 or TRBV12-4 with TRBJ2-5, with 9 bases identical to TRBD2. Unmatched junction bases numbered 8, after V lost 7 bases and J lost 5 bases. CDR3 length: 14 residues.

This clonotype was recorded at least ten times. V usage is TRBV3-1 and J usage is TRBJ2-4, with no clear D. This CDR3 region has 13 residues. From germline, CDR1 is LGHDT and CDR2 YNNKEL (reference sequence). Trimming stripped 3 bases from V and 5 bases from J, with 8 bases between. CDR3 loop: CASSQSVQNIQYF. CDR3 coding DNA: TGTGCCAGCAGCCAGTCAGTTCAAAACATTCAGTACTTC.